Below, 12 T cell receptor beta chains from the same sample are listed, as sequenced in a study of synovial regulatory T cells in juvenile arthritis. Libraries were prepared by immunoSEQ multiplex PCR; TCRdb keeps only in-frame clonotypes and omits some of them. In total, the table holds 990 or so clones. Study findings and constraints: TCR diversity was lower in inflammation-associated blood Treg cells than in other blood Treg cells.

The antigens for these receptors are not known. Sequenced: Treg cells from blood. Subset denoted: HLA-DR+ inflammation-associated blood Treg cells. The receptor set was obtained from a donor aged 2-35 years with juvenile idiopathic arthritis.

Judged by frequency, this clone is medium-sized. V and J are TRBV30 and TRBJ2-2. This CDR3 contains 13 residues. The entry carries no DNA sequence. From germline, CDR1 is GTSNPN and CDR2 SVGIG (reference sequence). CDR3 region: CAWSGDRTGELFF. Full variable domain (rest looked up from reference TRBV30 and TRBJ2-2): SQTIHQWPATLVQPVGSPLSLECTVEGTSNPNLYWYRQAAGRGLQLLFYSVGIGQISSEVPQNLSASRPQDRQFILSSKKLLLSDSGFYLCAWSGDRTGELFFGEGSRLTVL.

This clone counts as medium-sized by frequency. This chain links TRBV7-6 with TRBJ2-7; checking the TCRdb D call of TRBD2 is not possible without DNA. The CDR3 is made up of 16 amino acids. The DNA is not on file. Germline loops: CDR1 SGHVS, CDR2 FNYEAQ. CDR3 sequence: CASSLASRGRAYEQYF.

Its frequency marks this clone as medium-sized. J is TRBJ1-3 and V is TRBV25-1. The CDR3 runs 13 residues. The record lacks a DNA sequence. Germline CDR1 and CDR2: MGHDK and SYGVNS. The CDR3 loop is CASTGLSGNTIYF.

By frequency, this clone registers large (0.1 to 1%). The chain has TRBV5-1 and TRBJ2-7; the D call from TCRdb, TRBD2, cannot be confirmed without DNA. Germline values: CDR1 SGHRS, CDR2 YFSETQ. This CDR3 has 12 residues. The DNA sequence is not available. CDR3 protein: CASSSAGDEQYF.

This clone is deemed medium-sized by its frequency. V is TRBV5-3 and J is TRBJ1-3. TRBV5-3 is an ORF, and what it does is uncertain. The CDR3 totals 16 residues. DNA was not recorded. The CDR3 region is CARSPTARSRRNTIYF.

This clone is deemed medium-sized by its frequency. This chain uses TRBV12-5 with TRBJ2-5. The CDR3 runs 19 residues. The protein alone is recorded here. Germline CDR1 and CDR2: LGHNT and FRNRAP. The CDR3 loop is CASGFLARLGIRGSETQYF. Filled out from reference TRBV12-5 and TRBJ2-5, the complete variable domain reads DARVTQTPRHKVTEMGQEVTMRCQPILGHNTVFWYRQTMMQGLELLAYFRNRAPLDDSGMPKDRFSAEMPDATLATLKIQPSEPRDSAVYFCASGFLARLGIRGSETQYFGPGTRLLVL.

Its frequency marks this clone as medium-sized. The rearrangement links TRBV11-2 to TRBJ2-7. The CDR3 covers 13 residues. Only the protein sequence is given. Germline CDR1 is SGHAT and CDR2 is FQNNGV. CDR3 protein: CASSWDRPNEQYF.

Judged by frequency, this clone is medium-sized. The CDR3 sequence is CASSEHSNQPQHF. This chain connects TRBV6-1 to TRBJ1-5; TCRdb outputs TRBD1, but without DNA this stays unchecked. CDR1 MNHNS and CDR2 SASEGT come from the germline V gene. This CDR3 has 13 amino acids. DNA is not recorded here.

Judged by frequency, this clone is medium-sized (0.01 to 0.1%). The CDR3 loop reads CASSLYPSNQPQHF. The chain links TRBV5-1 to TRBJ1-5. CDR1 is SGHRS, CDR2 YFSETQ, per germline. The CDR3 covers 14 residues. There is no recorded DNA.

This clone ranks as medium-sized in terms of frequency. The chain employs TRBV12-5 and TRBJ1-2; there is no DNA to check the TCRdb D call of TRBD1. From germline, CDR1 is LGHNT and CDR2 FRNRAP. The CDR3 runs to 15 residues. No DNA is listed. CDR3 loop: CASGLSGTVNYGYTF.

This clone is classed as medium-sized by frequency. The chain couples TRBV4-1 to TRBJ2-1; the TCRdb call, TRBD2, lacks DNA for checking. This CDR3 comprises 18 residues. This entry has no DNA. The germline gives CDR1 MGHRA, CDR2 YSYEKL. The CDR3: CASSQVDMGLAGPNEQFF.

Its frequency marks this clone as medium-sized. The chain combines TRBV27 with TRBJ1-6; the TRBD1 assignment by TCRdb is unverifiable without DNA. The CDR3 is 18 amino acids. No nucleotide data were recorded. Germline V lookup: CDR1 MNHEY, CDR2 SMNVEV (reference sequence). The CDR3 spells CASSLYNRDSSYNSPLHF.